This TCR beta chain was obtained from a study of CD8 T cells in Susac syndrome. This clonotype was seen once. The antigen is unknown. With random hexamers, reverse transcription was performed on roughly 0.45 to 1 ug of RNA. Across 54 Vbeta and 13 Jbeta, TCR beta CDR3 was amplified with immunoSEQ multiplex PCR. TCRdb passed the immunoSEQ multiplex PCR reads through MiXCR, listing each CDR3 protein once. Of tens of thousands of distinct CDR3 sequences listed, about 93% are singletons. Looked up from germline, CDR1 is SGHTA and CDR2 is FQGTGA. The V gene lost 1 base and the J gene lost 8 bases, with 8 bases spanning the gap. This CDR3 spans 12 amino acids. Study outcomes and limitations: As acknowledged by the study, its TCR sequencing and HLA analysis included a relatively small number of individuals.

Sequencing of TCR beta was carried out in blood CD8+ and CD4+ T cells. Purification of the CD8+ and CD4+ T cells relied on negative isolation, and TEMRA cells underwent FACS enrichment. The receptor comes from a human donor in good health. The genes are TRBV7-3 and TRBJ1-1; no clear D gene. The sample comprised CD8+ T cells from PBMCs. CDR3 loop: CASSLMGGEAFF. The CDR3 DNA sequence: TGTGCCAGCAGCTTAATGGGAGGAGAAGCTTTCTTT.